The clone carrying this TCR beta chain has only a few counts. Its antigen is undetermined. Study-wide findings and caveats: Larger-cohort validation covered only one TCR beta V-J rearrangement. Tumor memory CD4+ T cell TCR gene usage clustered with blood and lymph node memory CD4+ cells and lymph node naive CD4+ cells. Tumor Treg TCRs overlapped most with tumor naive CD4+ cells.

Treg sorting used a CD4+CD25+CD127-/low gate. Germline-derived CDR1 and CDR2 are DFQATT and SNEGSKA (reference sequence). Trimming cost V 3 bases and J 0 bases; bases outside gene matches: 3. The CDR3 contains 16 residues. Full-length variable regions came from constant-region reverse primers plus semi-nested Nested Universal Primer A PCR. TCRdb reprocessed the 5' RACE reads via MiXCR and lists one record per CDR3 protein. The repertoire includes over 45,000 distinct CDR3 sequences, approximately 26% of them detected once, and approximately 2.2% sits in the top ten. J is TRBJ2-7 and V is TRBV20-1; TRBD2 aligns across 15 bases. Sequenced material: tumor-infiltrating Tregs sorted from the breast tumor. The receptor comes from a female donor with breast cancer. The CDR3 coding sequence is TGCAGTGCTAGTGGGACTAGCGGGGGGTCCTCCTACGAGCAGTACTTC. The encoded protein is CSASGTSGGSSYEQYF.